A selection of T cell receptor beta chains follows, all from one sample in a study of shared clonotypes between healthy human individuals. TCRdb keeps only in-frame clones here, not all; method: immunoSEQ multiplex PCR. The sample has roughly 1.5 million clones, roughly 98% seen once. The sequencing sample was made of naive CD4+ T cells sorted from blood. The receptors originated from a man aged 30 to 39 in good health. Both conserved end residues are part of each CDR3. D genes are given only for firm matches. Expanded clones get a size class; other rows say once, few or many, or leave the size out.

j_gene: TRBJ2-1
d_gene: TRBD1
v_gene: TRBV7-8
abundance: NA
CDR3nt: TGTGCCAGCAGACCGGACAGGGTCGCCATTGAGCAGTTCTTC
CDR3aa: CASRPDRVAIEQFF

j_gene: TRBJ2-7
d_gene: NA
v_gene: TRBV28
abundance: NA
CDR3nt: TGTGCCAGCAGAAAGCGCCCCACTACCTACGAGCAGTACTTC
CDR3aa: CASRKRPTTYEQYF

j_gene: TRBJ1-2
d_gene: NA
v_gene: TRBV27
abundance: NA
CDR3nt: TGTGCCAGCACTCCCTCTCCGGGGGAGGGTATTCTAGGCTATGGCTACACCTTC
CDR3aa: CASTPSPGEGILGYGYTF

j_gene: TRBJ2-3
d_gene: NA
v_gene: TRBV5-1
abundance: NA
CDR3nt: TGCGCCAGCAGCTTTGGAGGAAGTTCAGCAACAGATACGCAGTATTTT
CDR3aa: CASSFGGSSATDTQYF

j_gene: TRBJ2-5
d_gene: NA
v_gene: TRBV5-1
abundance: NA
CDR3nt: TGCGCCAGCAGCTTGGGTGGCATCACGGAGACCCAGTACTTC
CDR3aa: CASSLGGITETQYF

j_gene: TRBJ2-3
d_gene: NA
v_gene: TRBV11-1
abundance: NA
CDR3nt: TGTGCCAGCAGCTTAGGAAGGGGGGATACGCAGTATTTT
CDR3aa: CASSLGRGDTQYF

j_gene: TRBJ2-5
d_gene: TRBD1
v_gene: TRBV18
abundance: NA
CDR3nt: TGTGCCAGCTCACCAGGACAGGGGGCGGGAGAGACCCAGTACTTC
CDR3aa: CASSPGQGAGETQYF

j_gene: TRBJ2-7
d_gene: NA
v_gene: TRBV28
abundance: NA
CDR3nt: TGTGCCAGCACCCTTTCGGGAGTGGATGAGCAGTACTTC
CDR3aa: CASTLSGVDEQYF

j_gene: TRBJ2-1
d_gene: NA
v_gene: TRBV5-1
abundance: NA
CDR3nt: TGCGCCAGCAGCTTGGGTGGCGGGATCTACAATGAGCAGTTCTTC
CDR3aa: CASSLGGGIYNEQFF

j_gene: TRBJ1-5
d_gene: TRBD1
v_gene: TRBV11-2
abundance: once
CDR3nt: TGTGCCAGCAGCCAACAGGGGCTAAATCAGCCCCAGCATTTT
CDR3aa: CASSQQGLNQPQHF

j_gene: TRBJ2-4
d_gene: TRBD1
v_gene: TRBV7-9
abundance: once
CDR3nt: TGTGCCAGCAGTCTCCCGCCGGGGACAGGGGATCAGTACTTC
CDR3aa: CASSLPPGTGDQYF

j_gene: TRBJ2-2
d_gene: NA
v_gene: TRBV6-5
abundance: NA
CDR3nt: TGTGCCAGCAGTTATACAGGGAGTCCCGGGGAGCTGTTTTTT
CDR3aa: CASSYTGSPGELFF

j_gene: TRBJ2-3
d_gene: TRBD2
v_gene: TRBV5-4
abundance: NA
CDR3nt: TGTGCCAGCAGCCGCCCCCTAGCGGGCACAGATACGCAGTATTTT
CDR3aa: CASSRPLAGTDTQYF

j_gene: TRBJ2-7
d_gene: TRBD1
v_gene: TRBV2
abundance: NA
CDR3nt: TGTGCCAGCAGAAGAGACAGGGCCAACTACGAGCAGTACTTC
CDR3aa: CASRRDRANYEQYF

j_gene: TRBJ1-2
d_gene: NA
v_gene: TRBV30
abundance: NA
CDR3nt: TGTGCCTGGAGTCGGAACAGTTTCTCCTATGGCTACACCTTC
CDR3aa: CAWSRNSFSYGYTF

j_gene: TRBJ2-7
d_gene: NA
v_gene: TRBV5-1
abundance: NA
CDR3nt: TGCGCCAGCAGCTTAGGACTTAGCTCCTACGAGCAGTACTTC
CDR3aa: CASSLGLSSYEQYF

j_gene: TRBJ2-5
d_gene: TRBD2
v_gene: TRBV18
abundance: NA
CDR3nt: TGTGCCAGCTCACCACGCCGACTAGCGGGAGGGCCGGAGACCCAGTACTTC
CDR3aa: CASSPRRLAGGPETQYF

j_gene: TRBJ1-1
d_gene: TRBD1
v_gene: TRBV6-6
abundance: NA
CDR3nt: TGTGCCAGCAGTCGGGACAGCATGAACACTGAAGCTTTCTTT
CDR3aa: CASSRDSMNTEAFF

j_gene: TRBJ1-2
d_gene: TRBD1
v_gene: TRBV7-9
abundance: NA
CDR3nt: TGTGCCAGCAGACCGCTACAGGGGACTAACTATGGCTACACCTTC
CDR3aa: CASRPLQGTNYGYTF

j_gene: TRBJ1-5
d_gene: NA
v_gene: TRBV10-1
abundance: NA
CDR3nt: TGCGCCAGCAGTGAGTCAGGGAATCGGCCCCAGCATTTT
CDR3aa: CASSESGNRPQHF

j_gene: TRBJ1-3
d_gene: TRBD1
v_gene: TRBV9
abundance: NA
CDR3nt: TGTGCCAGCACCCGAGGGACAGTTAGAAACACCATATATTTT
CDR3aa: CASTRGTVRNTIYF

j_gene: TRBJ1-4
d_gene: NA
v_gene: TRBV7-2
abundance: NA
CDR3nt: TGTGCCAGCAGCTTAGTGGGGACAACTAATGAAAAACTGTTTTTT
CDR3aa: CASSLVGTTNEKLFF

j_gene: TRBJ2-7
d_gene: NA
v_gene: TRBV25-1
abundance: NA
CDR3nt: TGTGCCAGCAGTCTCTGGGGGCAGGGAGGCTACGAGCAGTACTTC
CDR3aa: CASSLWGQGGYEQYF

j_gene: TRBJ1-5
d_gene: NA
v_gene: TRBV28
abundance: NA
CDR3nt: TGTGCCAGCACCCGGAGGGGCCTCAATCAGCCCCAGCATTTT
CDR3aa: CASTRRGLNQPQHF

j_gene: TRBJ2-7
d_gene: TRBD1
v_gene: TRBV2
abundance: NA
CDR3nt: TGTGCCAGCAGTGACGGGACAGTCTACGAGCAGTACTTC
CDR3aa: CASSDGTVYEQYF

j_gene: TRBJ2-7
d_gene: TRBD2
v_gene: TRBV7-8
abundance: NA
CDR3nt: TGTGCCAGCAGCTTAGCACTAGCGGGAGGGAGCGAGCAGTACTTC
CDR3aa: CASSLALAGGSEQYF

j_gene: TRBJ2-5
d_gene: NA
v_gene: TRBV2
abundance: NA
CDR3nt: TGTGCCAGCACGCTCAAAGAGACCCAGTACTTC
CDR3aa: CASTLKETQYF

j_gene: TRBJ1-1
d_gene: NA
v_gene: TRBV10-3
abundance: NA
CDR3nt: TGTGCCATCAGTGACCGCCGGCCTACCACTGAAGCTTTCTTT
CDR3aa: CAISDRRPTTEAFF

j_gene: TRBJ2-7
d_gene: NA
v_gene: TRBV2
abundance: NA
CDR3nt: TGTGCCAGCAGTGAATTATCTTTGGAGCAGTACTTC
CDR3aa: CASSELSLEQYF

j_gene: TRBJ1-4
d_gene: NA
v_gene: TRBV2
abundance: once
CDR3nt: TGTGCCAGCAGTGGGGGGACGAACCCTTATAATGAAAAACTGTTTTTT
CDR3aa: CASSGGTNPYNEKLFF

j_gene: TRBJ2-3
d_gene: NA
v_gene: TRBV28
abundance: NA
CDR3nt: TGTGCCAGCAGTTTTCGACTCCCAGATACGCAGTATTTT
CDR3aa: CASSFRLPDTQYF

j_gene: TRBJ1-2
d_gene: TRBD1
v_gene: TRBV11-2
abundance: NA
CDR3nt: TGTGCCAGCAGCCTCTACCAGGGGGCGCCTGGCTACACCTTC
CDR3aa: CASSLYQGAPGYTF

j_gene: TRBJ2-7
d_gene: NA
v_gene: TRBV6-5
abundance: NA
CDR3nt: TGTGCCAGCAGTTTAGATATTTTCTACGAGCAGTACTTC
CDR3aa: CASSLDIFYEQYF

j_gene: TRBJ2-1
d_gene: NA
v_gene: TRBV5-5
abundance: NA
CDR3nt: TGTGCCAGCAGCCCTACAGGGTTCGTTGAGCAGTTCTTC
CDR3aa: CASSPTGFVEQFF

j_gene: TRBJ2-2
d_gene: NA
v_gene: TRBV5-1
abundance: NA
CDR3nt: TGCGCCAGCAGCTTGGAAATAAACACCGGGGAGCTGTTTTTT
CDR3aa: CASSLEINTGELFF

j_gene: TRBJ1-1
d_gene: NA
v_gene: TRBV4-2
abundance: NA
CDR3nt: TGTGCCAGCAGCCAAGTTGAAGGACAGAACACTGAAGCTTTCTTT
CDR3aa: CASSQVEGQNTEAFF

j_gene: TRBJ2-1
d_gene: NA
v_gene: TRBV18
abundance: NA
CDR3nt: TGTGCCAGCTCACCCACAGGGAGTCAGGGAGGTGAGCAGTTCTTC
CDR3aa: CASSPTGSQGGEQFF

j_gene: TRBJ2-7
d_gene: NA
v_gene: TRBV11-3
abundance: NA
CDR3nt: TGTGCCAGCAGCCCGGAGGGGATGAACGAGCAGTACTTC
CDR3aa: CASSPEGMNEQYF

j_gene: TRBJ2-2
d_gene: NA
v_gene: TRBV20-1
abundance: NA
CDR3nt: TGCAGTGCAGGGGTTCACGGGGAGCTGTTTTTT
CDR3aa: CSAGVHGELFF

j_gene: TRBJ2-1
d_gene: TRBD2
v_gene: TRBV12-5
abundance: NA
CDR3nt: TGTGCTAGTGGTTTCTCGGGCGGGGACTACTCCTACAATGAGCAGTTCTTC
CDR3aa: CASGFSGGDYSYNEQFF